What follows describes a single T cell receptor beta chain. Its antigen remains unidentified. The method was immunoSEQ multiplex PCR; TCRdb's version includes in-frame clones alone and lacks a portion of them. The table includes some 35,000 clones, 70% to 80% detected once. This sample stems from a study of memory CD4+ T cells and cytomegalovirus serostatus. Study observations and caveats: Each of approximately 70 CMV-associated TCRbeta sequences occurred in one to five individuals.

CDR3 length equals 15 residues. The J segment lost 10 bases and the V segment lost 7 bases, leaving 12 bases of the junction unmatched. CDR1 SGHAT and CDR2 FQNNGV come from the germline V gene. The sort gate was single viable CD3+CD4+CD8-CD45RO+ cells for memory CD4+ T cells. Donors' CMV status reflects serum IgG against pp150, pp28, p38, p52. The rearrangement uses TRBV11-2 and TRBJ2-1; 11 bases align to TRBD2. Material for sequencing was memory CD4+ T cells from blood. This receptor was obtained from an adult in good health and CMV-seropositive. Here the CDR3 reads CASTRGLAGGREQFF. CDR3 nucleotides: TGTGCCAGCACCCGTGGGCTAGCGGGGGGCAGGGAGCAGTTCTTC.